Detailed here is one T cell receptor (beta chain). The data were taken from a study of radiotherapy plus CTLA-4 blockade in lung cancer. The table came from immunoSEQ multiplex PCR; TCRdb's copy has only in-frame clones and leaves some out. The sample gives under 110,000 clones, about 83% of which show up once; less than 2.5% is in the top ten. The sequencing here drew on peripheral blood, taken from a patient treated with radiotherapy plus ipilimumab. The TCR was taken from a human donor with non-small cell lung cancer that progressed on radiotherapy plus ipilimumab. Some clones in this sample may be carry-over from other donors' samples.

The CDR3 nucleotides read TGTGCCAGCAGCTTTCTAGACAGGGCGAAACTTGTTGAGGGCTACACCTTC. Its protein product is CASSFLDRAKLVEGYTF. The chain joins TRBV7-9 to TRBJ1-2; TRBD1 matches 7 bases. The CDR3 contains 17 residues. The germline V gene encodes CDR1 SEHNR and CDR2 FQNEAQ (reference sequence). V dropped 3 bases and J dropped 8; count of bases not matched to a gene: 18.